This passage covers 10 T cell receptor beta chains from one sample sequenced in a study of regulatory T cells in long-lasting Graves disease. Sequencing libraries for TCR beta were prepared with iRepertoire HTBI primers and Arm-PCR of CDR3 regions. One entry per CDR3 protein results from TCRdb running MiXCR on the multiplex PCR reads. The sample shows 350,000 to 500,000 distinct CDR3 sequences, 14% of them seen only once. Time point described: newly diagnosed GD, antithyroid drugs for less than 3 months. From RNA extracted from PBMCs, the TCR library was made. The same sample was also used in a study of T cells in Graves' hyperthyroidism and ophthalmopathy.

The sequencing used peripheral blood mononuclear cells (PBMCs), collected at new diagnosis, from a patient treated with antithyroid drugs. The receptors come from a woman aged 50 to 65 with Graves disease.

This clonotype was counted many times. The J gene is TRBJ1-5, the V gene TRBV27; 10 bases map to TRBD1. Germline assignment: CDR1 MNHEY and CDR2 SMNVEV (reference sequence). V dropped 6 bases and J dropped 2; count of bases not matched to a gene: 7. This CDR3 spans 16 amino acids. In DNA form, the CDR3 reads TGTGCCAGCAGAAACTCGGGACAGGGGCGCAATCAGCCCCAGCATTTT. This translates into CASRNSGQGRNQPQHF.

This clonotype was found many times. The CDR3 coding sequence is TGTGCCAGCAGTAGCCCCTCAGGACAGGGCCCCTACGAGCAGTACTTC. Translation: CASSSPSGQGPYEQYF. The rearrangement joins TRBV28 to TRBJ2-7; TRBD1 agrees at 8 bases. J gave up 2 bases and V 5 bases, and 11 bases lay outside the gene matches. Germline CDR1 MDHEN, CDR2 SYDVKM. The CDR3 spans 16 residues.

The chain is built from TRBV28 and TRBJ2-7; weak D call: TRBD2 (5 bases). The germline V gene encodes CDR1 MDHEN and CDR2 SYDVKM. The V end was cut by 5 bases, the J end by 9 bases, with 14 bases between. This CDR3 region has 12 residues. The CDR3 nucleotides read TGTGCCAGCAGTCTGACCGGGAACCCGCAGTACTTC. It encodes CASSLTGNPQYF.

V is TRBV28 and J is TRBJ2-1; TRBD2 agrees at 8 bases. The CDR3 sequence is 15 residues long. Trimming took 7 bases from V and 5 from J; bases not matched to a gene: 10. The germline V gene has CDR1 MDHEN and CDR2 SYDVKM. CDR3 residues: CASTTHSGDNNEQFF. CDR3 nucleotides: TGTGCCAGCACCACCCATAGCGGGGATAACAATGAGCAGTTCTTC.

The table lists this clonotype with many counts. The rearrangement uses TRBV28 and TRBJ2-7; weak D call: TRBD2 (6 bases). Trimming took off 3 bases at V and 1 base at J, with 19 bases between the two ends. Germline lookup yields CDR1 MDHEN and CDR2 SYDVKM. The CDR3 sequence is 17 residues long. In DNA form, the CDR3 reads TGTGCCAGCAGTTTTGGAGCGGGCTCACGAGGATCCTACGAGCAGTACTTC. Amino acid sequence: CASSFGAGSRGSYEQYF.

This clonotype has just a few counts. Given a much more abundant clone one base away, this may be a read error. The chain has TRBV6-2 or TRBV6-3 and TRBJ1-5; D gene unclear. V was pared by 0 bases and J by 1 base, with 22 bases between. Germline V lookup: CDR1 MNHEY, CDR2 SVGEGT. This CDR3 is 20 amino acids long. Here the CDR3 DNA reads TGTGCCAGCAGTTACTCGGGTAACGGTCCCATCCTTTTGAGCAATCAGCCCCAGCATTTT. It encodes CASSYSGNGPILLSNQPQHF.

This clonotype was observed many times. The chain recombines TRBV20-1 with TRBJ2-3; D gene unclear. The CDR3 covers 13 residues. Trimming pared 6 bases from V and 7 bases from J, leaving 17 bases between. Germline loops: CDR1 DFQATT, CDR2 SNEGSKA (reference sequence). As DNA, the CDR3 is TGCAGTGCGGTAGGGCGGTCCTTGAATACGCAGTATTTT. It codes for CSAVGRSLNTQYF.

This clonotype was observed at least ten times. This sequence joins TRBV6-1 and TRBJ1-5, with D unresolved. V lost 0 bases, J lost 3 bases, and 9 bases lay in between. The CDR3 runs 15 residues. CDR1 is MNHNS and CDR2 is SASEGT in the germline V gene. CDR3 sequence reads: CASSEAPGLNQPQHF. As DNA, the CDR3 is TGTGCCAGCAGTGAAGCGCCGGGCCTCAATCAGCCCCAGCATTTT.

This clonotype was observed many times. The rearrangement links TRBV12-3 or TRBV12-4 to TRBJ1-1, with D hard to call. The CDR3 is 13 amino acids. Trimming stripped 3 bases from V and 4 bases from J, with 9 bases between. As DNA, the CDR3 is TGTGCCAGCAGTTTGGGTAAAGTCACTGAAGCTTTCTTT. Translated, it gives CASSLGKVTEAFF.

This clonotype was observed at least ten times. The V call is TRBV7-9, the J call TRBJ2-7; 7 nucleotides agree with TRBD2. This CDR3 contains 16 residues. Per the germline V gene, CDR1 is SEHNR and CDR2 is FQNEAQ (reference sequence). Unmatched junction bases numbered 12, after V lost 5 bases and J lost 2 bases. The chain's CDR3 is CASSPAGGGVTYEQYF. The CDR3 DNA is TGTGCCAGCAGCCCAGCTGGGGGGGGAGTAACCTACGAGCAGTACTTC.